Sequencing of this T cell receptor (beta chain) was carried out in a study of blood T cell repertoires in COVID-19. Study information: Sample material is recorded as cDNA or gDNA derived from T cells, B-cell-depleted T cells, or PBMCs.

Germline V gene data show CDR1 as KGHSH and CDR2 as LQKENI. CDR3 length equals 11 residues. V dropped 1 base and J dropped 8 bases, with 5 bases sitting between them. In the authors' methods: Reference gene primer amplification gave estimated nucleated cell counts. Only in-frame clones appear in the TCRdb table, and some are missing; sequencing was by immunoSEQ multiplex PCR. V and J calls and clone size are as listed in that table; D and trimming were resolved from the DNA. Of 300,000 or so clones in the sample, 70% to 90% were seen once. The sequence was collected from a man between 65 and 80 years old with acute or convalescent COVID-19. Sequencing input: peripheral blood. The chain joins TRBV18 to TRBJ1-2; D is uncertain. CDR3: CASSPLAGYTF. DNA for the CDR3: TGTGCCAGCTCACCACTAGCGGGCTACACCTTC.